This T cell receptor (beta chain) is from a study of beta chain features in type 1 diabetes (dated by TCRdb to the late 2010s). A note on the overall study: Patients and healthy donors did not differ in mean age, gender distribution, total cell number or subset yield. A total of 85 million to 140 million sorted cells were examined across all samples, and a strong correlation was observed between cell number per subset and RNA yield. In the study, recently diagnosed type 1 diabetes patients and matched healthy donors were compared on the TCRB repertoires of their sorted circulating CD4+ T cell subsets. Naive and central memory subsets were obtained from all 30 or so donors, but regulatory and stem cell-like memory subsets were isolated from only 8 patients and about 8 healthy donors.

General conclusions and limits of the study: PCR might favor shorter templates, but patient and control samples were amplified and corrected together, so any skew would affect both groups equally. Patients with type 1 diabetes made fewer insertions and deleted more nucleotides at VDJ recombination sites, implying thymic rearrangement abnormalities. Only small numbers of individuals were included in the HLA sub-analyses, which left unresolved whether HLA type had any influence on TCRB rearrangement. Because cDNA was sequenced instead of genomic DNA, highly expressing activated cells could be over-represented, though the groups showed no difference in activation or CD3 levels. The naive, central memory and regulatory TCRB repertoires appeared to resemble one another more closely among patients than among healthy donors. In all four CD4+ subsets, TCRB CDR3 length was moderately but significantly shorter in type 1 diabetes patients.

A single peripheral blood draw of approximately 0.11 L on average was collected from each donor into heparinised tubes. A BD FACSAria II was used to sort naive, central memory, regulatory and stem cell-like memory CD4+ T cells with a panel that included CD45RO, CCR7, CD25, CD127, CD95 and CD27. A purity above 98% was achieved for all sorted populations. PBMCs were isolated right away by Lymphoprep density gradient centrifugation and were stained directly, without culture. Samples were stained and sorted in pairs, with one healthy donor and one patient per experiment, so that batch effects were minimized. This clone has only a few counts. Its antigen has not been determined. Nothing much larger sits one base from this clone, and base qualities are not available. V gives up 4 bases and J gives up 5 bases, and the segment between their germline ends measures 11 bases. According to the germline V gene, CDR1 reads SQVTM and CDR2 reads ANQGSEA. The CDR3, cysteine through phenylalanine, is 12 amino acids long. The entry retains the CDR3 DNA only, 36 bases that are in frame from base 1.

All of the isolated RNA was reverse transcribed with the High Capacity cDNA Reverse Transcription Kit, so expressed TCRB transcripts were sequenced. Deep immunoSEQ sequencing was applied to naive, central memory and regulatory T cell samples, giving an average of around 4 million total reads per sample. Sorted cells were lysed in RLT buffer, and RNA was extracted using DNase-treated RNeasy Micro or Mini kits according to cell number. Each cell subset was processed on its own to prevent cross-contamination, while patient and healthy donor samples were processed together. The immunoSEQ multiplex PCR was used to amplify TCRB sequences from cDNA, yielding 87-bp fragments that span the CDR3 region. Sequencing of the amplicons was done on the Illumina HiSeq platform. The authors' analysis ran thus. Synthetic template baselines were used to correct PCR bias computationally, reads within Hamming distance 2 were collapsed together, and singletons that could not be merged were discarded. Reads were aligned against IMGT to assign V, D and J genes, CDR3 length and insertions or deletions at six rearrangement sites. Within each subset, clonotype counts were normalized to the number of sorted cells before true diversity and Gini coefficients were calculated with the tcR R package. The overlap coefficient, calculated on TCRB nucleotide sequences, was used to measure repertoire sharing. Out-of-frame TCRB sequences from naive cells were analyzed to stand in for the pre-selection repertoire. Drawn from immuneACCESS, this table holds only the in-frame rearrangements with V and J called that TCRdb kept. Clones are partly lost; checked studies trace under half to an unresolved V gene and leave the rest unexplained. The V and J calls and clone size were taken over from that table, and D and trimming were inferred from the DNA. This sample is represented by hundreds of thousands of clones; under 15% of them were singletons. The top ten hold 0.022% of the sample.

The source of this sequence is a man between 18 and 35 years old with type 1 diabetes. The chain joins TRBV29-1 to TRBJ1-1, with no reliable assignment of the D segment. Material: naive CD4+ T cells from blood. Taken with the paper, the label for cell subset or site translates to: true naive CD4+ T cells. The sequence in DNA is TGCAGCGTTGGTTGGGTGTGGACTGAAGCTTTCTTT. Translated, it gives CSVGWVWTEAFF.